A selection of T cell receptor beta chains follows, all from one sample in a study of T cell responses to AZD1222 COVID-19 vaccine. This table comes from immunoSEQ multiplex PCR, and its TCRdb copy is limited to in-frame clones, with some not included. The sample holds some 140,000 clones, 75% to 95% seen once. This material consisted of peripheral blood, taken 28 days after the second AZD1222 dose. Receptor source: an adult who received the AZD1222 COVID-19 vaccine. The CDR3 runs from the conserved cysteine through the conserved F or W. Each record gives: CDR3 length, clone size, D gene, J gene, V gene, CDR3 DNA, CDR3 protein. D genes are given only for firm matches. Expanded clones are given a class, and other clones once, few, many or no size at all.

>13|.|TRBD1|TRBJ1-2|TRBV6-5
TGTGCCAGCATTATTACAGGGGGCTATGGCTACACCTTC
CASIITGGYGYTF
>16|.|TRBD2|TRBJ2-7|TRBV25-1
TGTGCCAGCAGTCGAGGACTAGCGGGGGGGCTGGACGAGCAGTACTTC
CASSRGLAGGLDEQYF
>16|.|.|TRBJ1-1|TRBV7-9
TGTGCCAGCAGCGCCCTTGGGGGGAAGGGGGACACTGAAGCTTTCTTT
CASSALGGKGDTEAFF
>13|.|.|TRBJ2-1|TRBV6-4
TGTGCCAGCAGTCCGAAACCCTACAATGAGCAGTTCTTC
CASSPKPYNEQFF
>14|.|.|TRBJ1-2|TRBV4-1
TGCGCCAGCAGCCAAGACAGGGTGGCTAGTGGCTACACCTTC
CASSQDRVASGYTF
>15|.|TRBD2|TRBJ2-3|TRBV4-2
TGTGCCAGCAGCCTTGGGGGGGGGAACATGGATACGCAGTATTTT
CASSLGGGNMDTQYF
>14|.|TRBD1|TRBJ1-5|TRBV6-6
TGTGCCAGCAGTCCCCGACAGGGGAAGGAGCCCCAGCATTTT
CASSPRQGKEPQHF
>13|.|.|TRBJ1-1|TRBV29-1
TGCAGCGTTGATCTCGGAAGGAACACTGAAGCTTTCTTT
CSVDLGRNTEAFF
>12|.|.|TRBJ1-1|TRBV6-1
TGTGCCAGCAGTGAACGGGCCACTGAAGCTTTCTTT
CASSERATEAFF
>15|.|TRBD2|TRBJ2-1|TRBV5-1
TGCGCCAGCAGCGTGCTAGCGGGGGTCAACAATGAGCAGTTCTTC
CASSVLAGVNNEQFF
>15|.|.|TRBJ1-4|TRBV6-2/TRBV6-3
TGTGCCAGCAGCGACAGCGGTGCAACTAATGAAAAACTGTTTTTT
CASSDSGATNEKLFF
>14|.|.|TRBJ1-4|TRBV7-9
TGTGCCAGCAGCTTAGGTGGAGGGAATGAAAAACTGTTTTTT
CASSLGGGNEKLFF
>15|.|.|TRBJ1-2|TRBV15
TGTGCCACCAGCAGAGGGCAGGGCGACAACTATGGCTACACCTTC
CATSRGQGDNYGYTF
>12|.|.|TRBJ2-3|TRBV12-3/TRBV12-4
TGTGCCAGCAGTTTAGCGTCGGCGACGCAGTATTTT
CASSLASATQYF
>13|.|TRBD1|TRBJ1-1|TRBV6-5
TGTGCCAGCAGGGGACAGGCGAACACTGAAGCTTTCTTT
CASRGQANTEAFF
>19|.|.|TRBJ1-5|TRBV21-1
TGTGCCAGCAGTAGCCCCGGGGGAACAGGGCCCTTAAGCAATCAGCCCCAGCATTTT
CASSSPGGTGPLSNQPQHF
>16|.|.|TRBJ1-5|TRBV28
TGTGCCAGCAACATTGACAGGAGATATAGCAATCAGCCCCAGCATTTT
CASNIDRRYSNQPQHF
>13|once|.|TRBJ1-1|TRBV7-9
TGTGCCAGCAGCTTATGGGAAGGCACTGAAGCTTTCTTT
CASSLWEGTEAFF
>14|.|.|TRBJ1-5|TRBV6-6
TGTGCCAGCAGTTACAGGGTTAGCAATCAGCCCCAGCATTTT
CASSYRVSNQPQHF
>13|.|.|TRBJ2-4|TRBV5-6
TGTGCCAGCAGCAAGACGGCTCCCGGCATTCAGTACTTC
CASSKTAPGIQYF
>14|.|.|TRBJ1-6|TRBV7-3
TGTGCCAGCAGCTTAGGACAGCCTAATTCACCCCTCCACTTT
CASSLGQPNSPLHF
>13|.|.|TRBJ1-1|TRBV2
TGTGCCCTAAGGGGTCCGGGAACCGCTGAAGCTTTCTTT
CALRGPGTAEAFF
>12|.|TRBD1|TRBJ1-1|TRBV29-1
TGCAGCGTGGACAGGTCGAACACTGAAGCTTTCTTT
CSVDRSNTEAFF
>15|.|.|TRBJ2-7|TRBV5-1
TGCGCCAGCAGCTTGGGAGGCCTTCTTACCTACGAGCAGTACTTC
CASSLGGLLTYEQYF
>16|once|.|TRBJ2-1|TRBV10-1
TGCGCCAGCAGGACCCGACTAGATATTGCCTACAATGAGCAGTTCTTC
CASRTRLDIAYNEQFF
>14|once|.|TRBJ1-1|TRBV10-1
TGCGCCAGCAGTTCAGCCACAGGGAACACTGAAGCTTTCTTT
CASSSATGNTEAFF
>13|.|.|TRBJ2-1|TRBV9
TGTGCCAGCAGTACGGGGCCCCAGAATGAGCAGTTCTTC
CASSTGPQNEQFF
>14|.|.|TRBJ1-3|TRBV19
TGTGCCAGTAGTATGAGAATAGCTGGAAACACCATATATTTT
CASSMRIAGNTIYF
>13|.|.|TRBJ1-2|TRBV2
TGTGCCAGCACGGGGGGTCCTAACTATGGCTACACCTTC
CASTGGPNYGYTF